What follows is one T cell receptor beta chain and its context. This CDR3 region has 16 residues. Trimming removed 10 bases from V and 5 bases from J, with 24 bases in between. Germline lookup yields CDR1 ENHRY and CDR2 SYGVKD. The data were obtained in a study of Ad26.COV2.S vaccination and SARS-CoV-2 variants. Treatment noted: roughly 20 received Ad26.COV2.S at low or high dose, single or two shots; about 5 received placebo; per-sample allocation not given. It was on day 63 after the first vaccine or placebo injection that samples were taken. The assay was immunoSEQ multiplex PCR, and TCRdb's table has in-frame clones only and misses some. The sample lists roughly 380,000 clones; approximately 85% were seen once.

The specimen comprised peripheral blood, sampled in a trial of Ad26.COV2.S vaccine versus placebo. The receptor's source is a person aged 18-60 years who received the Ad26.COV2.S COVID-19 vaccine or a placebo. The V and J genes are TRBV10-3 and TRBJ2-4, with D possibly TRBD2 on 7 matching bases. As DNA, the CDR3 is TGTGCCACGCAGGCGGGGACCGGGGGGCTACAAAACATTCAGTACTTC. It specifies CATQAGTGGLQNIQYF.